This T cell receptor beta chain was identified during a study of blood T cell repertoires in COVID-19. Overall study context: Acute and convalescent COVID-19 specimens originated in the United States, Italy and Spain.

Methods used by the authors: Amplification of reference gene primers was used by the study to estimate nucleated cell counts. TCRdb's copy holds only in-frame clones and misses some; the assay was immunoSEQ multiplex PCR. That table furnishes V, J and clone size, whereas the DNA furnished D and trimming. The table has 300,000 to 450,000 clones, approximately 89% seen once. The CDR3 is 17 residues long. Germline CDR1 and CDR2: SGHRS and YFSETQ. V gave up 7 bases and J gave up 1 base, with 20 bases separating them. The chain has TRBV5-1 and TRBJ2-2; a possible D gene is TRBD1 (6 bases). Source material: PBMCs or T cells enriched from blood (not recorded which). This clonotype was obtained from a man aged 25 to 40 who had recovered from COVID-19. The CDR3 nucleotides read TGCGCCAGCTCCAAACGAGCGCCGACAGGGAACACCGGGGAGCTGTTTTTT. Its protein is CASSKRAPTGNTGELFF.